Here is one T cell receptor beta chain with its context. Its specificity is not known. Patients were excluded for autoimmune disease history or systemic immunosuppression. Some clones are missing from TCRdb's copy, which holds only in-frame ones; the method was immunoSEQ multiplex PCR. The sample carries roughly 63,000 clones, more than 75% recorded once. The V gene lost 9 bases and the J gene lost 0 bases, with 13 bases spanning the gap. The CDR3 extends over 14 amino acids. Looked up from germline, CDR1 is MDHEN and CDR2 is SYDVKM. The sample comes from a study of OX40 agonist ivuxolimab in advanced cancers. Overall study findings and caveats: Clonal expansion among partial responders at 0.1-3.0 mg/kg ranked near the lowest. Low levels of normalized T-cell clonal expansion also appeared in some nonresponders.

This clonotype originated in an adult with an advanced solid tumor such as melanoma, head and neck, liver or kidney cancer. The rearrangement joins TRBV28 to TRBJ2-3, with D tentatively TRBD2 (6 bases). Sample: CD4+ or CD8+ T cells sorted from blood, taken in a trial of the OX40 agonist ivuxolimab. The CDR3 region is CARDYLLSTDTQYF. The CDR3 nucleotides read TGTGCCAGGGACTACCTACTTAGCACAGATACGCAGTATTTT.